This T cell receptor beta chain was recorded in a study of T cell responses to AZD1222 COVID-19 vaccine. Overall study results and limits: Spike-specific TCR breadth and depth were elevated following two AZD1222 doses. Most donors were white British, females outnumbered males, and clonal diversity was possibly underestimated.

As concerns this clone: What it recognizes is unknown.

Clones were read by immunoSEQ multiplex PCR, and TCRdb kept only the in-frame ones, dropping some. The sample has over 130,000 clones, more than 85% seen once. This TCR came from an adult who received the AZD1222 COVID-19 vaccine. The sample here was peripheral blood, taken 28 days after the second AZD1222 dose.

CDR3 in DNA: TGTGCCAGCAGTTTTCTCGGACTAGCGGGAGGAGGAGAGACCCAGTACTTC. This codes for CASSFLGLAGGGETQYF. This chain links TRBV27 with TRBJ2-5; 14 bases agree with TRBD2. Germline V gene sequence: CDR1 MNHEY, CDR2 SMNVEV (reference sequence). After removal of 3 bases from V and 4 bases from J, the junction contained 7 bases not matched to a gene. The CDR3 is made up of 17 amino acids.